The 27 T cell receptor beta chains presented below share a single source sample, sequenced in a study of molecular identifiers for immune sequencing clone quantification (dated by TCRdb to the late 2010s). Library creation used PCR. Sequencer: NextSeq 500. The public reads were reanalyzed by TCRdb: fastp trimming at Q25, MiXCR alignment, in-frame beta chains only. Every CDR3 protein is listed once, alongside the most common genes and DNA of its rows. Present in this sample are about 500,000 distinct CDR3 sequences, roughly 25% of which were seen just once. 0.7% to 0.9% of the sample goes to the ten largest clones. Sample: naive CD8+ T cells from blood, with Jurkat cell RNA spiked in. This sample's cell subset or site label indicates: FACS-sorted CD8+CD4-CCR7+CD45RA+ naive T cells. These receptor sequences come from a human donor in good health. Some libraries in this study had Jurkat cell RNA spiked in.

This clonotype was observed many times. The chain carries TRBV4-1 and TRBJ2-7, with 10 bases matching TRBD1. With V trimmed by 4 bases and J by 7 bases, 10 bases remained unmatched. The CDR3 runs to 15 residues. Germline V gene lookup returns CDR1 MGHRA and CDR2 YSYEKL. CDR3 in amino acids: CASSLSGQGVGEQYF. The CDR3 DNA is TGCGCCAGCAGCCTTTCAGGACAGGGGGTAGGTGAGCAGTACTTC.

The rearrangement joins TRBV4-3 to TRBJ2-7; D unclear. Germline CDR1 and CDR2: LGHNA and YSLEER. CDR3 size: 13 residues. Trimming stripped 1 base from V and 6 bases from J, with 10 bases between. The CDR3 here is CASSQGPQCEQYF. CDR3 bases: TGCGCCAGCAGCCAAGGACCGCAATGCGAGCAGTACTTC.

On this clonotype itself: A much larger clone differs from this one at a single base, so this may be a read error. CDR3 amino acids: CASSHGQGMGEQYF. CDR3 bases: TGTGCCAGCAGTCACGGGCAGGGGATGGGGGAGCAGTACTTC. The genes are TRBV6-5 and TRBJ2-7, with D possibly being TRBD1 (6 bases). The germline V gene encodes CDR1 MNHEY and CDR2 SVGAGI. Trimming took 5 bases from V and 7 from J, leaving 18 bases between them. This CDR3 is built from 14 residues.

The chain couples TRBV27 to TRBJ2-7, with 10 bases matching TRBD2. Per germline, CDR1 MNHEY and CDR2 SMNVEV (reference sequence). This CDR3 region has 16 residues. V was pared by 1 base and J by 6 bases, with 9 bases of the junction left unmatched. The CDR3 nucleotides are TGTGCCAGCAGTTTATTGAGTCTAGCGGGGGTTAGCGAGCAGTACTTC. Translation: CASSLLSLAGVSEQYF.

The chain is built from TRBV30 and TRBJ2-7, with D possibly being TRBD1 or TRBD2 (5 bases each). From germline, CDR1 is GTSNPN and CDR2 SVGIG (reference sequence). CDR3 length equals 14 residues. V was shortened by 2 bases and J by 3 bases, with 14 bases between the two germline ends. The CDR3 DNA sequence: TGTGCCTGGAGTTGGGGGACCGTTAACTACGAGCAGTACTTC. Its translation: CAWSWGTVNYEQYF.

As for this clonotype: A much larger clonotype is one base distant, so this may be a read error. The CDR3 ends on some other residue instead of the conserved phenylalanine or tryptophan, so this is likely a read error. This chain links TRBV28 with TRBJ1-5, with D tentatively TRBD1 (5 bases). CDR1 is MDHEN, CDR2 SYDVKM, per germline. Trimming removed 3 bases from V and 1 base from J, with 7 bases in between. The CDR3 runs 14 residues. In DNA form, the CDR3 reads TGTGCCAGCAGTTTCCGGGACAGCAATCAGCCCCAGCATTCT. It yields the protein CASSFRDSNQPQHS.

The chain combines TRBV20-1 with TRBJ2-2, with TRBD2 matching over 12 bases. This CDR3 spans 16 amino acids. Germline V gene sequence: CDR1 DFQATT, CDR2 SNEGSKA (reference sequence). The V gene end was trimmed by 6 bases and the J gene end by 5 bases; junction bases not matched to a gene: 10. For the CDR3, the DNA is TGCAGTGCCCTAGACTGGACTAGCGGGGATACCGGGGAGCTGTTTTTT. As protein: CSALDWTSGDTGELFF.

This clonotype occurred a few times. V and J are TRBV18 and TRBJ2-7, with unresolved D. The V and J ends lost 3 bases and 3 bases respectively, with 12 bases between them. In germline, CDR1 is KGHSH, CDR2 LQKENI. The CDR3 spans 14 residues. The CDR3 sequence is CASSPGPSRYEQYF. In nucleotides, the CDR3 is TGTGCCAGCTCACCCGGGCCTAGTCGCTACGAGCAGTACTTC.

This chain connects TRBV29-1 to TRBJ2-1; 8 bases are shared with TRBD2. Germline lookup yields CDR1 SQVTM and CDR2 ANQGSEA. The J segment lost 9 bases and the V segment lost 0 bases, leaving 10 bases of the junction unmatched. The CDR3 covers 15 residues. As DNA, the CDR3 is TGCAGCGTTGAAGATACGGGGACTAGTTGGGCTGAGCAGTTCTTC. Amino acids: CSVEDTGTSWAEQFF.

In its sample, this clonotype was seen a few times. This chain joins TRBV10-1 and TRBJ2-1; 10 bases line up with TRBD2. The CDR3 runs 16 residues. Germline V gene sequence: CDR1 WNHNN, CDR2 SYGVQD (reference sequence). The V segment lost 3 bases and the J segment 3 bases; nucleotides outside the gene matches: 5. CDR3 sequence: CASSDSLAGVYNEQFF. The CDR3 nucleotides read TGCGCCAGCAGTGATTCCCTAGCGGGGGTCTACAATGAGCAGTTCTTC.

V gene TRBV28 combines with J gene TRBJ1-6; 7 nucleotides line up with TRBD1. Germline CDR1 is MDHEN and CDR2 is SYDVKM. Trimming at V came to 9 bases and at J to 5 bases, leaving 1 base not matched to a gene. There are 12 residues in the CDR3. The CDR3, as DNA: TGTGCCAGTGGGACAGATAATTCACCCCTCCACTTT. This translates into CASGTDNSPLHF.

This clonotype was observed many times. The chain has TRBV4-3 and TRBJ2-3, with TRBD2 identical over 12 bases. The CDR3 sequence is 16 residues long. Germline V lookup: CDR1 LGHNA, CDR2 YSLEER. The junction had 8 bases not matched to a gene; V was cut back by 6 bases and J by 4 bases. The CDR3 spells CASRETSGGSSDTQYF. CDR3 coding DNA: TGCGCCAGCAGAGAAACTAGCGGGGGGTCATCAGATACGCAGTATTTT.

The sample holds a few counts of this clonotype. The V gene is TRBV30, the J gene TRBJ2-5; no definite D call. The V end was cut by 3 bases, the J end by 0 bases, with 8 bases between. CDR1 GTSNPN and CDR2 SVGIG come from the germline V gene (reference sequence). This CDR3 comprises 13 residues. CDR3: CAWSTAYQETQYF. As DNA, the CDR3 is TGTGCCTGGAGCACAGCGTACCAAGAGACCCAGTACTTC.

The chain has TRBV4-3 and TRBJ2-3; 9 nucleotides align to TRBD2. Germline CDR1 LGHNA, CDR2 YSLEER. This CDR3 is built from 17 residues. Trimming took 0 bases from V and 0 from J; bases not matched to a gene: 4. The CDR3 is CASSQDPSGASTDTQYF. The CDR3 bases are TGCGCCAGCAGCCAAGATCCTAGCGGGGCAAGCACAGATACGCAGTATTTT.

Concerning this clonotype: This may be a read error, as it is one base from a much larger clone. This chain connects TRBV5-1 to TRBJ2-3; 8 nucleotides match TRBD1. The CDR3 extends over 14 amino acids. The V and J ends lost 3 bases and 4 bases, in that order; junction bases with no gene match: 4. Germline V gene sequence: CDR1 SGHRS, CDR2 YFSETQ. Here the CDR3 DNA reads TGCGCCAGCAGCTGGACAGGGTCGGCAGATACGCAGTATTTT. This translates into CASSWTGSADTQYF.

Worth noting for this clonotype: An end of the junction differs from the germline gene, which may be a read error. The CDR3 DNA sequence: TGTGCCAGCAACGCAGGGGATTGGACTGAAGCTTTATTT. Protein sequence: CASNAGDWTEALF. V and J are TRBV2 and TRBJ1-1; TRBD1 might be the D (6 bases). Germline V gives CDR1 SNHLY, CDR2 FYNNEI. The CDR3 length is 13 residues.

This clonotype has more than one count but fewer than ten. The DNA for the CDR3 is TGTGCCAGCAGTTTCACGCACTCAACCTCCTACGAGCAGTACTTC. Protein sequence: CASSFTHSTSYEQYF. The chain combines TRBV12-3 or TRBV12-4 with TRBJ2-7; the D is unclear. CDR3 length: 15 residues. V lost 3 bases, J lost 0 bases, and 12 bases lay in between.

The rearrangement links TRBV6-2 or TRBV6-3 to TRBJ1-1; 8 bases are a match to TRBD1. CDR1 MNHEY and CDR2 SVGEGT come from the germline V gene. The CDR3 loop spans 15 amino acids. The J segment lost 3 bases and the V segment lost 0 bases, leaving 3 bases of the junction unmatched. The CDR3 nucleotides read TGTGCCAGCAGTTACTCGACAGGGGTGGACACTGAAGCTTTCTTT. Its translation: CASSYSTGVDTEAFF.

This chain joins TRBV2 and TRBJ2-3; 8 bases are shared with TRBD2. Germline CDR1 reads SNHLY; CDR2 reads FYNNEI. The CDR3 contains 19 residues. V lost 4 bases, J lost 2 bases, and 17 bases stayed unmatched. CDR3 bases: TGTGCCAGCAGTGTTGAGGGGGTACTAGCGGAGTTTATCACAGATACGCAGTATTTT. Encoded protein: CASSVEGVLAEFITDTQYF. The complete variable domain, with remaining parts taken from reference TRBV2 and TRBJ2-3, reads EPEVTQTPSHQVTQMGQEVILRCVPISNHLYFYWYRQILGQKVEFLVSFYNNEISEKSEIFDDQFSVERPDGSNFTLKIRSTKLEDSAMYFCASSVEGVLAEFITDTQYFGPGTRLTVL.

This clonotype was seen repeatedly, ten times or more. The chain couples TRBV11-3 to TRBJ1-1; tentatively, D is TRBD1 (5 bases). Germline V gene data show CDR1 as SGHNT and CDR2 as YENEEA. This CDR3 has 10 residues. V lost 9 bases, J lost 8 bases, and 10 bases lay in between. The CDR3 reads CASMGPEAFF. As DNA, the CDR3 is TGTGCCAGTATGGGGCCAGAAGCTTTCTTT.

Notes on this clonotype: Sequence at one end of the junction differs from germline and may be a read error. CDR3 in amino acids: CACSLLGAGGRNEQFF. CDR3 bases: TGTGCCTGCAGTTTACTCGGGGCGGGGGGGCGGAATGAGCAGTTCTTC. The chain couples TRBV6-6 to TRBJ2-1, with TRBD2 identical over 9 bases. CDR1 is MNHNY and CDR2 is SVGAGI in the germline V gene (reference sequence). The CDR3 extends over 16 amino acids.

This clonotype was detected many times. The chain employs TRBV4-3 and TRBJ1-1; TRBD1 agrees at 8 bases. The J segment lost 1 base and the V segment lost 3 bases, leaving 13 bases of the junction unmatched. The V gene's germline CDR1 is LGHNA and CDR2 YSLEER. The CDR3 is 18 residues long. CDR3 region: CASSQGGWPQGANTEAFF. The CDR3 DNA follows: TGCGCCAGCAGCCAGGGAGGTTGGCCCCAGGGGGCGAACACTGAAGCTTTCTTT.

This clonotype was picked up many times. J is TRBJ2-5 and V is TRBV11-2; D is unresolved. The CDR3 covers 13 residues. Trimming took 5 bases from V and 5 from J, leaving 12 bases between them. Germline CDR1 is SGHAT and CDR2 is FQNNGV. The DNA of the CDR3 is TGTGCCAGCAGCCCACGGCTGTCGGAGACCCAGTACTTC. It is translated as CASSPRLSETQYF.

Many counts were recorded for this clonotype. The rearrangement links TRBV10-3 to TRBJ1-1; D is uncertain. CDR3 length: 14 residues. Trimming removed 0 bases from V and 0 bases from J, with 5 bases in between. CDR1 and CDR2 (germline): ENHRY, SYGVKD. The CDR3: CAISESGVNTEAFF. In DNA, the CDR3 is TGTGCCATCAGTGAGTCAGGCGTGAACACTGAAGCTTTCTTT.

Comments on this clonotype: A much larger clone lies one base from this, so it may be a read error. The rearrangement links TRBV7-9 to TRBJ2-7; no definite D call. CDR3 length: 11 residues. Germline V gives CDR1 SEHNR, CDR2 FQNEAQ (reference sequence). The CDR3 nucleotides are TGTGCCGGCAGCTCCCGTGAAGAGCAGTACTTC. This encodes CAGSSREEQYF.

The chain is built from TRBV19 and TRBJ2-1; 7 bases are a match to TRBD2. CDR1 LNHDA and CDR2 SQIVND come from the germline V gene (reference sequence). This CDR3 has 14 amino acids. The trim removed 1 base at V and 4 bases at J, leaving 1 base unmatched. The CDR3 region is CASSIGEGYNEQFF. The CDR3 nucleotides read TGTGCCAGTAGTATAGGGGAGGGGTACAATGAGCAGTTCTTC.

The J gene is TRBJ2-1, the V gene TRBV27, with D possibly TRBD2 on 5 matching bases. Trimming stripped 6 bases from V and 6 bases from J, with 9 bases between. This CDR3 spans 12 amino acids. Germline V gives CDR1 MNHEY, CDR2 SMNVEV (reference sequence). The CDR3 sequence is CASREGGNEQFF. The CDR3 DNA follows: TGTGCCAGCAGAGAGGGTGGCAATGAGCAGTTCTTC.